Listed below are T cell receptor beta chains from one sample, sequenced in a study of cytomegalovirus exposure and HLA in healthy donors. Here immunoSEQ multiplex PCR was the method, and the copy in TCRdb shows in-frame clones only, minus some. Counted here are over 80,000 clones, 81% occurring once; the ten biggest clones make up 4.5% to 5.5%. The specimen sequenced was PBMCs. The receptor set was obtained from a man aged 35 to 55 in good health and CMV-seropositive. Both conserved end residues are part of each CDR3. The D gene is left open where the match is weak. Size is stated for part of the rows, as once, few or many counts, or as a class when the clone is expanded.

d_call	v_call	j_call	clone_size	cdr3_length	cdr3_aa	cdr3_nt
.	TRBV21-1	TRBJ1-4	.	16	CASSKDRPTTNEKLFF	TGTGCCAGCAGCAAAGACAGGCCTACAACTAATGAAAAACTGTTTTTT
TRBD2	TRBV6-5	TRBJ2-7	few	12	CASSYGLGEQYF	TGTGCCAGCAGTTACGGACTAGGCGAGCAGTACTTC
TRBD1	TRBV28	TRBJ1-1	.	12	CASSGDRIEAFF	TGTGCCAGCAGTGGGGACAGAATTGAAGCTTTCTTT
.	TRBV7-9	TRBJ2-7	.	13	CASRGPEGDEQYF	TGTGCCAGCAGAGGTCCCGAGGGGGACGAGCAGTACTTC
TRBD1	TRBV2	TRBJ2-7	.	15	CASTGTGTGVYEQYF	TGTGCCAGCACCGGGACGGGGACAGGGGTCTACGAGCAGTACTTC
.	TRBV18	TRBJ2-5	.	13	CASSPLLQETQYF	TGTGCCAGCTCACCACTCCTACAAGAGACCCAGTACTTC
TRBD1	TRBV9	TRBJ2-7	.	15	CASSLGDRGWYEQYF	TGTGCCAGCAGCTTGGGTGACAGGGGTTGGTACGAGCAGTACTTC
TRBD1	TRBV27	TRBJ2-1	few	15	CASSPPGQGYNEQFF	TGTGCCAGCAGCCCCCCGGGACAGGGCTACAATGAGCAGTTCTTC
TRBD1	TRBV9	TRBJ2-3	.	12	CASGTGSDTQYF	TGTGCCAGCGGGACAGGGTCAGATACGCAGTATTTT
.	TRBV2	TRBJ1-5	few	15	CASSGNRVGNQPQHF	TGTGCCAGCAGTGGGAACAGGGTAGGCAATCAGCCCCAGCATTTT
.	TRBV5-8	TRBJ1-5	.	13	CASSLEQNQPQHF	TGTGCCAGCAGCTTAGAACAGAATCAGCCCCAGCATTTT
.	TRBV27	TRBJ2-7	once	14	CASSLAVSLYEQYF	TGTGCCAGCAGTTTAGCGGTCTCTCTATACGAGCAGTACTTC
.	TRBV5-4	TRBJ1-4	few	15	CASSFTGGRLGKLLF	TGTGCCAGCAGCTTCACCGGAGGGCGGTTGGGAAAACTGCTTTTT
TRBD1	TRBV6-5	TRBJ1-5	.	14	CASSPRTGFQPQHF	TGTGCCAGCAGTCCCCGGACAGGGTTCCAGCCCCAGCATTTT
.	TRBV6-6	TRBJ2-6	.	16	CASRRRQGGGANVLTF	TGTGCCAGCAGACGACGACAGGGAGGAGGGGCCAACGTCCTGACTTTC
TRBD2	TRBV10-3	TRBJ2-1	few	17	CAISERSGTSGSNEQFF	TGTGCCATCAGTGAGAGATCCGGGACTAGCGGGAGCAATGAGCAGTTCTTC
.	TRBV7-9	TRBJ2-2	.	14	CASSLGQATGELFF	TGTGCCAGCAGCCTCGGACAAGCCACCGGGGAGCTGTTTTTT
.	TRBV25-1	TRBJ2-7	few	13	CASSEQGIYEQYF	TGTGCCAGCAGTGAGCAGGGGATCTACGAGCAGTACTTC
.	TRBV5-1	TRBJ2-2	.	13	CASSNQGNGELFF	TGCGCCAGCAGCAACCAGGGAAACGGGGAGCTGTTTTTT
TRBD1	TRBV19	TRBJ1-5	.	18	CASSREAWGQGINQPQHF	TGTGCCAGTAGCCGGGAGGCGTGGGGACAGGGGATAAATCAGCCCCAGCATTTT
TRBD1	TRBV19	TRBJ2-7	.	14	CASRTGASSYEQYF	TGTGCCAGTAGGACAGGGGCAAGCTCCTACGAGCAGTACTTC
TRBD2	TRBV27	TRBJ2-3	.	14	CASRNWGGADTQYF	TGTGCCAGCAGGAACTGGGGGGGGGCAGATACGCAGTATTTT
.	TRBV5-4	TRBJ2-5	.	14	CASSVTTSKETQYF	TGTGCCAGCAGCGTGACCACTAGTAAGGAGACCCAGTACTTC
TRBD1	TRBV27	TRBJ2-2	.	17	CASSWGQGAFGSGELFF	TGTGCCAGCAGTTGGGGACAGGGGGCGTTCGGGTCCGGGGAGCTGTTTTTT
.	TRBV7-6	TRBJ2-7	.	14	CASSLGSGSVEQYF	TGTGCCAGCAGCTTGGGCAGCGGGTCTGTCGAGCAGTACTTC
TRBD2	TRBV6-5	TRBJ2-3	.	15	CASSIAGRSTDTQYF	TGTGCCAGCAGTATAGCGGGACGGAGCACAGATACGCAGTATTTT
.	TRBV28	TRBJ2-1	.	13	CASSLRSRNEQFF	TGTGCCAGCAGTTTGCGGAGTCGGAATGAGCAGTTCTTC
.	TRBV7-9	TRBJ2-7	once	13	CASSSWTEYEQYF	TGTGCCAGCAGCTCCTGGACTGAGTACGAGCAGTACTTC
TRBD2	TRBV7-2	TRBJ2-5	.	15	CASSLGGGAQETQYF	TGTGCCAGCAGCTTAGGCGGGGGGGCCCAAGAGACCCAGTACTTC
TRBD2	TRBV30	TRBJ2-7	once	14	CAWSVGTSAWEQYF	TGTGCCTGGAGTGTGGGGACTAGCGCATGGGAGCAGTACTTC
.	TRBV10-2	TRBJ1-3	.	13	CASSSGPGNTIYF	TGCGCCAGCAGTTCAGGGCCTGGAAACACCATATATTTT
.	TRBV10-2	TRBJ1-6	.	15	CASSLNWGVDSPLHF	TGCGCCAGCAGCTTGAATTGGGGGGTGGATTCACCCCTCCACTTT
.	TRBV18	TRBJ2-2	.	17	CASSPYRVKGGTGELFF	TGTGCCAGCTCACCATACAGAGTCAAAGGGGGCACCGGGGAGCTGTTTTTT
.	TRBV7-9	TRBJ2-5	.	14	CASSLHSGQETQYF	TGTGCCAGCAGCTTACATTCAGGGCAAGAGACCCAGTACTTC
.	TRBV28	TRBJ1-4	.	14	CASSLGGTREKLFF	TGTGCCAGCAGTTTAGGCGGGACTAGGGAAAAACTGTTTTTT
.	TRBV6-6	TRBJ2-7	.	14	CASREGRGSYEQYF	TGTGCCAGCAGGGAAGGTAGGGGATCCTACGAGCAGTACTTC
TRBD1	TRBV9	TRBJ2-5	.	15	CASSVARTGSETQYF	TGTGCCAGCAGCGTAGCCCGGACAGGGTCGGAGACCCAGTACTTC
.	TRBV9	TRBJ2-7	.	13	CASSVGRDYEQYF	TGTGCCAGCAGCGTAGGCAGGGACTACGAGCAGTACTTC
.	TRBV6-1	TRBJ1-2	.	13	CASREGGGYGYTF	TGTGCCAGCAGAGAAGGGGGGGGCTATGGCTACACCTTC
TRBD1	TRBV18	TRBJ2-3	few	15	CASSARTGLTDTQYF	TGTGCCAGCTCAGCCCGGACAGGACTCACAGATACGCAGTATTTT
TRBD1	TRBV5-1	TRBJ1-1	.	14	CASRTGTGLTEAFF	TGCGCCAGCAGAACCGGGACAGGGTTGACTGAAGCTTTCTTT
.	TRBV28	TRBJ1-6	.	16	CASSPQYGQGGSPLHF	TGTGCCAGCAGTCCACAGTACGGGCAGGGAGGTTCACCCCTCCACTTT
.	TRBV7-6	TRBJ2-2	once	17	CASSLGSGGVNTGELFF	TGTGCCAGCAGCTTAGGGTCTGGCGGGGTGAACACCGGGGAGCTGTTTTTT
TRBD2	TRBV13	TRBJ2-5	.	16	CASSSLLAGRQETQYF	TGTGCCAGCAGCTCCCTACTAGCGGGGCGACAAGAGACCCAGTACTTC
.	TRBV7-9	TRBJ2-3	.	17	CSSSLGVAVISTDTQYF	TGTTCCAGCAGCTTAGGGGTAGCGGTAATTAGCACAGATACGCAGTATTTT
TRBD1	TRBV18	TRBJ2-7	.	15	CASSPQTGGTGEQYF	TGTGCCAGCTCACCACAGACAGGGGGCACGGGCGAGCAGTACTTC
TRBD1	TRBV5-1	TRBJ1-5	.	16	CASSLGTGGHNQPQHF	TGCGCCAGCAGCTTGGGAACAGGGGGTCACAATCAGCCCCAGCATTTT
TRBD1	TRBV7-8	TRBJ1-5	.	19	CASSLLGTGKLGSNQPQHF	TGTGCCAGCAGCTTGCTCGGGACAGGGAAATTAGGGAGCAATCAGCCCCAGCATTTT
.	TRBV4-2	TRBJ2-2	.	15	CASSQDPGVGGELFF	TGTGCCAGCAGCCAAGATCCGGGAGTGGGCGGGGAGCTGTTTTTT
TRBD1	TRBV6-5	TRBJ2-1	.	11	CASSYTGAQFF	TGTGCCAGCAGTTACACAGGGGCGCAGTTCTTC
.	TRBV5-6	TRBJ2-2	.	14	CASLYISGTGELFF	TGTGCCAGCCTATACATCTCGGGCACCGGGGAGCTGTTTTTT
.	TRBV5-1	TRBJ2-2	.	14	CASRAGTNTGELFF	TGCGCCAGCAGGGCGGGGACCAACACCGGGGAGCTGTTTTTT
.	TRBV4-2	TRBJ1-1	once	15	CASSQGLGVNTEAFF	TGTGCCAGCAGCCAAGGTTTAGGGGTGAACACTGAAGCTTTCTTT
TRBD2	TRBV7-9	TRBJ2-1	few	17	CASSLNGRLAGGNEQFF	TGTGCCAGCAGCTTAAATGGTCGGCTAGCGGGTGGGAATGAGCAGTTCTTC
.	TRBV19	TRBJ2-2	once	15	CASSLMTGRAGELFF	TGTGCCAGTAGTTTGATGACAGGCAGGGCCGGGGAGCTGTTTTTT
.	TRBV19	TRBJ2-6	.	15	CASSIAGAGANVLTF	TGTGCCAGTAGTATAGCCGGAGCTGGGGCCAACGTCCTGACTTTC
.	TRBV7-3	TRBJ2-2	.	15	CASSPLTGITGELFF	TGTGCCAGCAGCCCCCTGACAGGCATCACCGGGGAGCTGTTTTTT